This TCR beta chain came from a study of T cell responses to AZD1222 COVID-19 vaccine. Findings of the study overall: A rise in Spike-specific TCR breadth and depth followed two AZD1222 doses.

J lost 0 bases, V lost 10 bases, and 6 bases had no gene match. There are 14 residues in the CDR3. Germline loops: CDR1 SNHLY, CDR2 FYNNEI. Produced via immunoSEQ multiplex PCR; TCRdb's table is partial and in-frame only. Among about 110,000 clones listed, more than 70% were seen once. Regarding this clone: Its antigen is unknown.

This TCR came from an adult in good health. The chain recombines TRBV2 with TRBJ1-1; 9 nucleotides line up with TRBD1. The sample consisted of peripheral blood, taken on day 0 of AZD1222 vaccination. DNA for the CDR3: TGTGCCACAAACACAGGGGGCTTGAACACTGAAGCTTTCTTT. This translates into CATNTGGLNTEAFF.